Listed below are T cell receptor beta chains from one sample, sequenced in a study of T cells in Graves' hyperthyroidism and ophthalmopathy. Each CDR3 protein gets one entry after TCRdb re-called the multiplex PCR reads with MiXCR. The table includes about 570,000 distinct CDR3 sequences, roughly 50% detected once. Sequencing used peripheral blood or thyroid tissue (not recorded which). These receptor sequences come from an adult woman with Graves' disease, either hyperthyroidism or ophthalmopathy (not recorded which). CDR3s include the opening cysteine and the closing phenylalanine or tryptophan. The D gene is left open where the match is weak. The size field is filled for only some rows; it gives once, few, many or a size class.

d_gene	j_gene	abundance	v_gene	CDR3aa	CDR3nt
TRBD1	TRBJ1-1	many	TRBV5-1	CASSEGQLNTEAFF	TGCGCCAGCAGCGAGGGACAGTTGAACACTGAAGCTTTCTTT
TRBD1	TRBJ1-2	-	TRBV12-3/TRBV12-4	CASSGTGGSGYGYTF	TGTGCCAGCAGCGGGACAGGAGGGTCGGGCTATGGCTACACCTTC
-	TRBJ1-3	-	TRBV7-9	CASSLQGNYGYTIYF	TGTGCCAGCAGCTTACAGGGGAACTATGGCTACACCATATATTTT
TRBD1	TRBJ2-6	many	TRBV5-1	CASSATGTEDSGANVLTF	TGCGCCAGCAGCGCAACCGGGACAGAAGACTCTGGGGCCAACGTCCTGACTTTC
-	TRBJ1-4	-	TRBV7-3	CASSLTGGGGQKLFF	TGTGCCAGCAGCTTAACCGGCGGGGGGGGCCAAAAACTGTTTTTT
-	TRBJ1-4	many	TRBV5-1	CASSLNREPEKLFF	TGCGCCAGCAGCTTAAACCGGGAACCTGAAAAACTGTTTTTT
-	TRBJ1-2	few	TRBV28	CASSLFLPGVGYTF	TGTGCCAGCAGTTTATTTTTGCCAGGGGTTGGCTACACCTTC
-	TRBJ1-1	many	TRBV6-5	CASSSGRALNTEAFF	TGTGCCAGCAGTTCTGGAAGGGCTTTGAACACTGAAGCTTTCTTT
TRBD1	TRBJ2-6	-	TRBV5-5	CASSLDQGAAGANVLTF	TGTGCCAGCAGCTTGGACCAGGGGGCAGCTGGGGCCAACGTCCTGACTTTC
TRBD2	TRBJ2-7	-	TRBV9	CASSPGTSRRFEQYF	TGTGCCAGCAGCCCTGGGACTAGCAGAAGATTCGAGCAGTACTTC
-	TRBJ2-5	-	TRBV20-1	CSARGGAMHQETQYF	TGCAGTGCTAGAGGGGGGGCTATGCACCAAGAGACCCAGTACTTC
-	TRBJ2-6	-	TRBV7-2	CASSKRSPRVSGANVLTF	TGTGCCAGCAGCAAGAGGTCTCCCCGTGTTAGTGGGGCCAACGTCCTGACTTTC
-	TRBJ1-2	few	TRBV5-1	CASSTGRDGYTF	TGCGCCAGCAGCACGGGGAGGGATGGCTACACCTTC
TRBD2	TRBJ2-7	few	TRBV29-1	CSVGTSLYEQYF	TGCAGCGTTGGGACTAGCCTGTACGAGCAGTACTTC
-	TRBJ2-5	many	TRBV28	CASSFSTGGTQYF	TGTGCCAGCAGTTTCTCGACAGGCGGGACCCAGTACTTC
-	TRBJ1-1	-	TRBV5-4	CASSLFGTHKAFF	TGTGCCAGCAGCTTGTTCGGGACACACAAAGCTTTCTTT
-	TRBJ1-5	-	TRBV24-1	CATSDEGSNQPQHF	TGTGCCACCAGTGATGAAGGCAGCAATCAGCCCCAGCATTTT
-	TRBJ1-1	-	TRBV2	CASSFENTEALF	TGCGCCAGCAGTTTTGAAAACACTGAAGCTCTCTTT
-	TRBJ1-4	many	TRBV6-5	CASSYRASLNEKLFF	TGTGCCAGCAGTTACAGGGCTAGTTTGAATGAAAAACTGTTTTTT
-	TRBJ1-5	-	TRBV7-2	CASSSTSLGAETQHF	TGTGCCAGCAGCTCGACTAGCCTGGGAGCTGAGACCCAGCATTTT
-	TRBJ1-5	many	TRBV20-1	CSARDWSRQRNQPQHF	TGCAGTGCTAGAGATTGGTCTCGACAGCGCAATCAGCCCCAGCATTTT
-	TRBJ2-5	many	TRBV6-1	CASSESHREEETQYF	TGTGCCAGCAGTGAAAGTCACAGGGAAGAAGAGACCCAGTACTTC
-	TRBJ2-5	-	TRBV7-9	CASSGQDSQYF	TGTGCCAGCAGCGGACAAGACAGCCAGTACTTC
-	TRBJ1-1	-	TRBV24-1	CATNIIRRSTEAFF	TGTGCCACCAACATAATTAGGCGGAGCACTGAAGCTTTCTTT
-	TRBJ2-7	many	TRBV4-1	CASSQVLQGSYEQYF	TGCGCCAGCAGCCAAGTATTACAGGGTTCCTACGAGCAGTACTTC
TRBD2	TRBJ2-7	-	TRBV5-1	CASSLGGGLPYEQYF	TGTGCCAGCAGCCTCGGGGGGGGGTTGCCCTACGAGCAGTACTTC
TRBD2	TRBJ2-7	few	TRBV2	CASSARDSRSGSSYEQYF	TGTGCCAGCAGTGCCCGGGACAGCCGTAGCGGGAGTTCCTACGAGCAGTACTTC
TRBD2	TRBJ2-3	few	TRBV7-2	CASRLAGPYTDTQYF	TGTGCCAGCAGGTTAGCGGGACCTTACACAGATACGCAGTATTTT
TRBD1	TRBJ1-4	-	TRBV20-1	CSAGTGAGGKLFF	TGCAGTGCTGGGACAGGCGCCGGGGGGAAACTGTTTTTT
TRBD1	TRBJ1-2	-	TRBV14	CASSPRQGDGGYGHTF	TGTGCCAGCAGCCCCCGACAGGGAGATGGGGGCTATGGCCACACCTTC
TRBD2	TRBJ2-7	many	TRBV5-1	CASTPRGGAAYEQYF	TGCGCCAGCACCCCTCGGGGGGGGGCTGCCTACGAGCAGTACTTC
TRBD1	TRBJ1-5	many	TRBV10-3	CAISPGQGGNQPQHF	TGTGCCATCAGTCCGGGACAGGGAGGGAATCAGCCCCAGCATTTT
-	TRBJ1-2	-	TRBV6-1	CASREAGYGYTF	TGTGCCAGCAGGGAAGCAGGTTATGGCTACACCTTC
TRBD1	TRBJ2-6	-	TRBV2	CASSEVETGTGANVLTF	TGTGCCAGCAGTGAGGTGGAGACAGGGACTGGGGCCAACGTCCTGACTTTC
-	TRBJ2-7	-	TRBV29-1	CSVATRGALPYEQYF	TGCAGCGTTGCCACCCGGGGAGCCCTTCCCTACGAGCAGTACTTC
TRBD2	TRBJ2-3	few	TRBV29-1	CSSRREGLTDTQYF	TGCAGCTCCCGAAGGGAGGGCCTGACAGATACGCAGTATTTT
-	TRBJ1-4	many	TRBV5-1	CASRDTENEKLFF	TGCGCCAGCCGGGACACTGAGAATGAAAAACTGTTTTTT
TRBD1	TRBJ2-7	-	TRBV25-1	CASSNRGFGYEQYF	TGTGCCAGCAGTAACAGGGGATTCGGCTACGAGCAGTACTTC